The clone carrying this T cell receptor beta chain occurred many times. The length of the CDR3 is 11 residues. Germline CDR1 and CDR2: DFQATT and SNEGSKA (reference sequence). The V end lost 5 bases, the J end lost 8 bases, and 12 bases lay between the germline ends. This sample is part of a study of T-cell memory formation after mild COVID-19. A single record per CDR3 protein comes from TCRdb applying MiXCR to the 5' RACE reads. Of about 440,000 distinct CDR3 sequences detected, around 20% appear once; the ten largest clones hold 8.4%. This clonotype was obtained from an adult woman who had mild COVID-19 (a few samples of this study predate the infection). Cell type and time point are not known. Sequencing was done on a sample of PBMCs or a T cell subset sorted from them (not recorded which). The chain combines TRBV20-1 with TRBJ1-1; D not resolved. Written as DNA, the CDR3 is TGCAGTGCTCCCTTGAAGGACGAAGCTTTCTTT. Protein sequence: CSAPLKDEAFF.